The entry that follows covers one TCR beta chain sequence. The data originate from a study of blood T cell repertoires in COVID-19. Study-wide context: Specimens from acute and convalescent COVID-19 originated in the United States, Italy and Spain. Sample material is recorded as cDNA or gDNA derived from T cells, B-cell-depleted T cells, or PBMCs.

Original handling: By means of reference gene primer amplification, nucleated cell counts were estimated. Using immunoSEQ multiplex PCR, the repertoire was profiled, and TCRdb retains in-frame clones only, with some absent. V and J calls plus clone size are reproduced from that table; the DNA served to infer D and trimming. Of about 130,000 clones listed, around nine tenths are singletons. During active infection, Seattle patients enrolled and were then monitored through disease. Germline V gene lookup returns CDR1 MNHEY and CDR2 SVGAGI. The V and J ends lost 0 bases and 3 bases respectively, with 12 bases between them. The CDR3 totals 15 residues.

This clonotype was sampled from a man in his 60s with COVID-19, enrolled during active disease. V is TRBV6-5 and J is TRBJ2-7, with D tentatively TRBD2 (6 bases). The specimen sequenced was peripheral blood. The CDR3 bases are TGTGCCAGCAGTTACTCGGAGGGCCTTCACTACGAGCAGTACTTC. Its protein is CASSYSEGLHYEQYF.